This T cell receptor (beta chain) was recovered during a study of blood T cell repertoires in COVID-19. Participants were aged about 18 to 100 years from around 25 US areas. Cohorts were determined from participant-reported clinical history. Method: immunoSEQ multiplex PCR; TCRdb's copy keeps in-frame clones and lacks some. The sample includes about 210,000 clones, roughly four fifths of them seen just once. This CDR3 comprises 14 residues. V dropped 1 base and J dropped 1; count of bases not matched to a gene: 0. Germline assignment: CDR1 MNHNS and CDR2 SASEGT. The material sequenced was PBMCs or T cells enriched from blood (not recorded which). The source of this sequence is a man in his forties who had recovered from COVID-19. The V call is TRBV6-1, the J call TRBJ1-1; 7 bases agree with TRBD1. The CDR3 DNA sequence: TGTGCCAGCAGTGAAGGGACAGGGAACACTGAAGCTTTCTTT. This codes for CASSEGTGNTEAFF.